What follows describes a single T cell receptor (beta chain). This CDR3 has 18 amino acids. V lost 3 bases and J lost 4; bases outside the gene matches: 13. CDR1 MNHGY and CDR2 SAAAGT come from the germline V gene. These data originate in a study of shared T cell receptors in the human thymus. TCRdb's table, derived via immunoSEQ multiplex PCR, lists solely in-frame clones and lacks some. The sample gives about 660,000 clones, 85% to 90% of which show up once; approximately 0.011% is in the top ten. These records were also assigned to another study, of human thymus T cells.

The sequencing input was thymocytes. The sequence was collected from a boy under two years old with a congenital heart defect. The chain joins TRBV6-8 to TRBJ2-1; 9 bases map to TRBD2. CDR3 region: CASSYGGSGSPDYNEQFF. As DNA, the CDR3 is TGTGCCAGCAGTTATGGTGGTAGCGGGAGCCCTGATTACAATGAGCAGTTCTTC.